Listed below are T cell receptor beta chains from one sample, sequenced in a study of shared clonotypes between healthy human individuals. The data were produced by immunoSEQ multiplex PCR, yet TCRdb's version contains in-frame clones alone and is incomplete. The top ten hold around 1.7% of the sample, which has about 2.2 million clones, 93% seen once. The material sequenced was naive CD8+ T cells from PBMCs. Receptors were obtained from a man between 18 and 29 years old in good health. Some clones in this sample may be carry-over from other donors' samples. Both conserved end residues are part of each CDR3. The D gene is left open where the match is weak. Clone sizes are given selectively: once, few, many, or a class where the clone is expanded.

>TRBV10-3|TRBJ1-5|.|.
CAISRAPGGNQPQHF
TGTGCCATCAGCCGGGCCCCAGGGGGCAATCAGCCCCAGCATTTT
>TRBV25-1|TRBJ2-5|.|.
CASREGETQYF
TGTGCCAGCCGGGAAGGGGAGACCCAGTACTTC
>TRBV18|TRBJ1-4|few|.
CASSGPSTNEKLFF
TGTGCCAGCTCAGGACCATCAACTAATGAAAAACTGTTTTTT
>TRBV28|TRBJ2-7|.|TRBD1
CASSLAGTGVYEQYF
TGTGCCAGCAGTTTGGCCGGGACAGGGGTCTACGAGCAGTACTTC
>TRBV27|TRBJ2-2|.|.
CASSLSRTVNTGELFF
TGTGCCAGCAGTTTATCTCGGACCGTGAACACCGGGGAGCTGTTTTTT
>TRBV7-2|TRBJ2-2|.|.
CASSLLANTGELFF
TGTGCCAGCAGCTTATTGGCCAACACCGGGGAGCTGTTTTTT
>TRBV6-1|TRBJ2-1|.|.
CASSERPSAAVF
TGTGCCAGCAGTGAACGTCCCTCTGCAGCGGTCTTC
>TRBV14|TRBJ2-1|.|.
CASSQEFTGRGNEQFF
TGTGCCAGCAGCCAAGAATTTACAGGGAGAGGCAATGAGCAGTTCTTC
>TRBV7-8|TRBJ2-2|.|.
CASSLQGTAGELFF
TGTGCCAGCAGCTTACAGGGTACCGCCGGGGAGCTGTTTTTT
>TRBV11-2|TRBJ1-1|few|.
CASSLLERSDAFF
TGTGCCAGCAGCCTCCTGGAAAGGTCGGACGCTTTCTTT
>TRBV15|TRBJ2-5|.|.
CATSRDRGVSVDETQYF
TGTGCCACCAGCAGAGATCGCGGGGTATCTGTAGATGAGACCCAGTACTTC
>TRBV29-1|TRBJ1-1|.|.
CSVVGENTEAFF
TGCAGCGTTGTTGGGGAGAACACTGAAGCTTTCTTT
>TRBV27|TRBJ1-5|.|.
CASSFVFGRPLLNQPQHF
TGTGCCAGCAGTTTCGTCTTTGGCAGGCCTCTGTTAAATCAGCCCCAGCATTTT
>TRBV7-8|TRBJ2-2|.|.
CASSLVQAMVSGRGTGELFF
TGTGCCAGCAGCTTAGTGCAGGCTATGGTTTCAGGTCGTGGCACCGGGGAGCTGTTTTTT
>TRBV6-5|TRBJ2-1|.|.
CASRPRQQAYNEQFF
TGTGCCAGCAGGCCGCGACAGCAAGCCTACAATGAGCAGTTCTTC
>TRBV9|TRBJ2-3|.|TRBD2
CASSPGGRAGDTQYF
TGTGCCAGCAGCCCCGGCGGGAGGGCCGGGGATACGCAGTATTTT
>TRBV7-8|TRBJ2-7|.|TRBD2
CASSLTSGRAHEQYF
TGTGCCAGCAGCTTGACTAGCGGGAGGGCGCACGAGCAGTACTTC